This passage covers 18 T cell receptor beta chains from one sample sequenced in a study of blood T cell repertoires in COVID-19. Using immunoSEQ multiplex PCR, the repertoire was profiled, and TCRdb retains in-frame clones only, with some absent. This sample has about 160,000 clones; approximately 80% occur once, and the top ten carry less than 2.5%. The specimen was peripheral blood. These TCRs come from a man between 70 and 80 years old with acute or convalescent COVID-19.

J is TRBJ2-1 and V is TRBV7-6; tentative D call: TRBD2 (6 bases). Germline values: CDR1 SGHVS, CDR2 FNYEAQ. Trimming removed 5 bases from V and 2 bases from J, with 19 bases in between. CDR3 length: 17 amino acids. In DNA, the CDR3 is TGTGCCAGCAGCAAGGGAGGCGGGGCAGCCCCCTACAATGAGCAGTTCTTC. This translates into CASSKGGGAAPYNEQFF.

This rearrangement joins TRBV5-1 to TRBJ2-1; 8 nucleotides align to TRBD2. Germline CDR1 reads SGHRS; CDR2 reads YFSETQ. The CDR3 has 12 residues. J gave up 12 bases and V 3 bases, and 5 bases lay outside the gene matches. CDR3 in amino acids: CASSSGGAAQFF. CDR3 sequence (DNA): TGCGCCAGCAGCTCGGGAGGGGCCGCGCAGTTCTTC. The whole variable domain, remainder taken from reference TRBV5-1 and TRBJ2-1, is KAGVTQTPRYLIKTRGQQVTLSCSPISGHRSVSWYQQTPGQGLQFLFEYFSETQRNKGNFPGRFSGRQFSNSRSEMNVSTLELGDSALYLCASSSGGAAQFFGPGTRLTVL.

The chain carries TRBV3-1 (or the pseudogene TRBV3-2) and TRBJ1-1; the D gene is possibly TRBD1 (6 bases). The CDR3 runs 13 residues. Trimming removed 2 bases at V and 5 bases at J, with 9 bases between. Looked up from germline, CDR1 is LGHDT and CDR2 is YNNKEL (reference sequence). The CDR3 spells CASSQQGPTEAFF. Here the CDR3 DNA reads TGTGCCAGCAGCCAACAGGGGCCAACTGAAGCTTTCTTT.

CDR3 region: CASTPPGGPYNEQFF. CDR3 nucleotide sequence: TGCGCCAGCACCCCCCCGGGGGGCCCCTACAATGAGCAGTTCTTC. This rearrangement joins TRBV5-1 to TRBJ2-1; tentative D call: TRBD2 (7 bases). This CDR3 region has 15 residues. The germline V gene encodes CDR1 SGHRS and CDR2 YFSETQ. V was pared by 6 bases and J by 2 bases, with 15 bases between.

This chain links TRBV10-3 with TRBJ2-1, with D possibly matching TRBD2 (7 bases). V was cut by 4 bases and J by 5 bases, with 15 bases left in between. Per the germline V gene, CDR1 is ENHRY and CDR2 is SYGVKD. The CDR3 extends over 15 amino acids. The CDR3 DNA sequence: TGTGCCATCAGTGGGGCGGGGGCCCAGGACAATGAGCAGTTCTTC. Translated: CAISGAGAQDNEQFF.

The chain uses TRBV2 and TRBJ2-1; TRBD2 aligns across 8 bases. The V gene end was trimmed by 7 bases and the J gene end by 5 bases; junction bases not matched to a gene: 13. The CDR3 sequence is 16 residues long. Per the germline V gene, CDR1 is SNHLY and CDR2 is FYNNEI. CDR3 loop: CASNRLGRGDDNEQFF. In nucleotides, the CDR3 is TGTGCCAGCAACCGCCTGGGGCGGGGGGATGACAATGAGCAGTTCTTC.

The chain joins TRBV3-1 (or the pseudogene TRBV3-2) to TRBJ2-7; a weak D match, TRBD1 (5 bases). CDR1 LGHDT and CDR2 YNNKEL come from the germline V gene (reference sequence). The CDR3 is made up of 13 amino acids. Deletions cut 4 bases from V and 2 bases from J, with 9 bases between. The CDR3: CASSPDSTYEQYF. In DNA, the CDR3 is TGTGCCAGCAGCCCAGACAGTACCTACGAGCAGTACTTC.

V usage is TRBV27 and J usage is TRBJ1-5; D is ambiguous. The CDR3 length is 15 residues. The germline V gene has CDR1 MNHEY and CDR2 SMNVEV (reference sequence). V gave up 6 bases and J gave up 4 bases, with 16 bases separating them. This CDR3 is CASRRDKEGNQPQHF. The CDR3 bases are TGTGCCAGCAGGAGGGATAAAGAAGGGAATCAGCCCCAGCATTTT.

CDR3 region: CASSRGADTQYF. CDR3 bases: TGTGCCAGTAGCAGGGGTGCGGATACGCAGTATTTT. The chain combines TRBV19 with TRBJ2-3; a weak D match, TRBD1 (6 bases). This CDR3 region has 12 residues. Trimming removed 6 bases from V and 6 bases from J, with 10 bases in between. CDR1 is LNHDA, CDR2 SQIVND, per germline (reference sequence).

CDR3: CAWSVYSEAFF. In DNA, the CDR3 is TGTGCCTGGAGTGTGTATAGTGAAGCTTTCTTT. J is TRBJ1-1 and V is TRBV30; the D is unclear. This CDR3 spans 11 amino acids. V was clipped by 0 bases and J by 7 bases, with 6 bases between them. CDR1 and CDR2 (germline): GTSNPN, SVGIG (reference sequence).

The gene calls are TRBV9 and TRBJ2-5; 7 nucleotides line up with TRBD2. The V gene's germline CDR1 is SGDLS and CDR2 YYNGEE. This CDR3 has 15 residues. Losses at the gene ends were 0 bases for V and 5 bases for J; bases not matched to a gene: 7. The CDR3 is CASSVGTSLWETQYF. The DNA for the CDR3 is TGTGCCAGCAGCGTAGGGACTAGTTTGTGGGAGACCCAGTACTTC.

The chain employs TRBV27 and TRBJ2-3, with D possibly being TRBD1 (5 bases). This CDR3 is 16 amino acids long. The germline gives CDR1 MNHEY, CDR2 SMNVEV (reference sequence). Trimming left V 7 bases short and J 1 base short, with 18 bases between. The CDR3 here is CASTHHRTPRTDTQYF. The DNA for the CDR3 is TGTGCCAGCACGCACCACAGGACACCCCGCACAGATACGCAGTATTTT.

The chain is built from TRBV5-5 and TRBJ2-5, with D maybe TRBD2 (5 bases). Germline V CDR1 and CDR2: SGHKS, YYEKEE (reference sequence). CDR3 length: 15 amino acids. Trimming removed 2 bases from V and 0 bases from J, with 11 bases in between. The CDR3 loop is CASSFGVADQETQYF. CDR3 bases: TGTGCCAGCAGCTTCGGGGTGGCGGACCAAGAGACCCAGTACTTC.

Remarks on this clone: The same CDR3 can be traced to other DNA sequences in this sample. J is TRBJ2-6 and V is TRBV28; 9 nucleotides line up with TRBD1. V lost 2 bases and J lost 3; bases outside the gene matches: 5. The CDR3 runs to 17 residues. The germline V gene has CDR1 MDHEN and CDR2 SYDVKM. The CDR3 region has the DNA TGTGCCAGCAGTTTAGACAGGGGGACCTATGGGGCCAACGTCCTGACTTTC. It translates to CASSLDRGTYGANVLTF.

The V and J genes are TRBV6-5 and TRBJ2-7; 8 bases agree with TRBD2. V lost 0 bases and J lost 2; bases outside the gene matches: 3. This CDR3 spans 15 amino acids. In germline, CDR1 is MNHEY, CDR2 SVGAGI. CDR3 sequence: CASSYSLAGTYEQYF. The DNA for the CDR3 is TGTGCCAGCAGTTACTCGCTAGCGGGCACCTACGAGCAGTACTTC.

V usage is TRBV11-1 and J usage is TRBJ1-1; D is undetermined. This CDR3 has 13 residues. Trimming removed 5 bases from V and 3 bases from J, with 10 bases in between. The germline V gene has CDR1 SGHAT and CDR2 FQDESV (reference sequence). The CDR3 DNA is TGTGCCAGCAGCCTAGGTCACTACACTGAAGCTTTCTTT. This translates into CASSLGHYTEAFF.

This rearrangement joins TRBV30 to TRBJ2-7; D call uncertain. Trimming took off 3 bases at V and 0 bases at J, with 12 bases between the two ends. CDR1 and CDR2 (germline): GTSNPN, SVGIG (reference sequence). This CDR3 contains 14 residues. The CDR3 nucleotides read TGTGCCTGGAGATCGTCGCCGGGCTCCTACGAGCAGTACTTC. Residues: CAWRSSPGSYEQYF.

The chain combines TRBV5-1 with TRBJ1-2, with no clear D. The CDR3 extends over 15 amino acids. Deletions cut 0 bases from V and 3 bases from J, with 12 bases between. Germline V gene data show CDR1 as SGHRS and CDR2 as YFSETQ. CDR3 in DNA: TGCGCCAGCAGCTTGGTGGGCCTTACTCACTATGGCTACACCTTC. As protein: CASSLVGLTHYGYTF.